One and the same sample provided the 18 T cell receptor beta chains below, sequenced in a study of beta chain features in type 1 diabetes. Broader study findings: TCRB CDR3s from Type 1 diabetes patients were moderately but significantly shorter in all four CD4+ subsets.

The authors reverse transcribed all of the isolated RNA, so sequencing captured expressed TCRB transcripts. The method was immunoSEQ multiplex PCR; TCRdb's version includes in-frame clones alone and lacks a portion of them. The sample yields 200,000 to 250,000 clones, approximately 15% seen once. These TCRs' antigens remain unknown. The sequenced sample was naive CD4+ T cells from blood. The receptors here all came from a man younger than 45 with type 1 diabetes.

This clone showed up just a few times. The chain employs TRBV10-1 and TRBJ2-5; TRBD2 agrees at 10 bases. Trimming at V came to 3 bases and at J to 1 base, leaving 2 bases not matched to a gene. Germline V CDR1 and CDR2: WNHNN, SYGVQD (reference sequence). The CDR3 is 15 amino acids. The CDR3 loop reads CASSDIAGGQETQYF. CDR3 coding DNA: TGCGCCAGCAGTGATATAGCGGGGGGCCAAGAGACCCAGTACTTC.

V is TRBV5-1 and J is TRBJ1-3; maybe TRBD1 (6 bases). The CDR3 consists of 15 residues. Trimming cost V 4 bases and J 4 bases, with 15 bases left between them. CDR1 is SGHRS and CDR2 is YFSETQ in the germline V gene. DNA for the CDR3: TGCGCCAGCAGCGCCTCTACAGGGATCGGAAACACCATATATTTT. It specifies CASSASTGIGNTIYF.

The rearrangement uses TRBV25-1 and TRBJ1-4; TRBD1 matches 11 bases. The CDR3 contains 15 residues. CDR1 and CDR2 from the germline V gene are MGHDK and SYGVNS. Losses at the gene ends were 5 bases for V and 8 bases for J; bases not matched to a gene: 7. CDR3 sequence (DNA): TGTGCCAGCAGTCGTCGGACAGGGGGCGCGGAAAAACTGTTTTTT. This translates into CASSRRTGGAEKLFF.

In its sample, this clone was seen a few times. The gene calls are TRBV6-6 and TRBJ1-4; 7 positions match TRBD1. The germline V gene has CDR1 MNHNY and CDR2 SVGAGI (reference sequence). With 5 bases clipped from V and 2 bases from J, the junction kept 5 bases outside the gene matches. The CDR3 spans 15 residues. CDR3 in DNA: TGTGCCAGCAGTGACAACAGGGGTACTAATGAAAAACTGTTTTTT. This gives the protein CASSDNRGTNEKLFF.

This clone was seen a handful of times. This chain joins TRBV29-1 and TRBJ1-5; no reliable D call. This CDR3 spans 14 amino acids. The germline CDR1 and CDR2 sequences are SQVTM and ANQGSEA. V lost 4 bases and J 7 bases, leaving 17 bases between the germline ends. For the CDR3, the DNA is TGCAGCGTTGGGGAGCCCCAGCTGGGACAGCCCCAGCATTTT. Translated: CSVGEPQLGQPQHF.

This chain links TRBV2 with TRBJ1-2; 10 bases agree with TRBD1. V dropped 6 bases and J dropped 8; count of bases not matched to a gene: 6. CDR1 is SNHLY and CDR2 is FYNNEI in the germline V gene. This CDR3 has 13 residues. CDR3 region: CASRGQGIGGYTF. CDR3 bases: TGTGCCAGCAGGGGACAGGGGATTGGCGGCTACACCTTC.

The V gene is TRBV10-3, the J gene TRBJ2-5; D is unresolved. The CDR3 spans 12 residues. With 6 bases removed from V and 10 bases from J, the gap between germline ends came to 15 bases. CDR1 is ENHRY, CDR2 SYGVKD, per germline. The CDR3 protein is CAISPADVDQYF. The CDR3, as DNA: TGTGCCATCAGCCCCGCGGATGTGGACCAGTACTTC.

A few counts support this clone. The rearrangement uses TRBV25-1 and TRBJ1-2, with D unclear. Deletions cut 6 bases from V and 6 bases from J, with 14 bases between. CDR3 size: 13 residues. Per germline, CDR1 MGHDK and CDR2 SYGVNS. This chain's CDR3 is CASSRNARDGYTF. The CDR3 DNA reads as TGTGCCAGCAGCCGCAACGCGAGAGATGGCTACACCTTC.

This clone showed up just a few times. The chain is built from TRBV30 and TRBJ2-2, with D maybe TRBD2 (5 bases). V was clipped by 3 bases and J by 2 bases, with 16 bases between them. Germline V gene sequence: CDR1 GTSNPN, CDR2 SVGIG (reference sequence). This CDR3 region has 16 residues. CDR3 amino acids: CAWSERTWVNTGELFF. The CDR3 DNA follows: TGTGCCTGGAGCGAGAGGACTTGGGTAAACACCGGGGAGCTGTTTTTT.

This clone was recorded a few times. This rearrangement joins TRBV15 to TRBJ1-5; D not certain. Between the trimmed V and J ends, which lost 2 bases and 4 bases, there was a span of 3 bases. Germline lookup yields CDR1 LNHNV and CDR2 YYDKDF (reference sequence). CDR3 length equals 12 residues. The CDR3 loop reads CATSRSNQPQHF. DNA of the CDR3: TGTGCCACCAGCAGATCAAATCAGCCCCAGCATTTT.

This clone appeared a few times. This chain uses TRBV5-1 with TRBJ1-4, with 8 positions matching TRBD1. The CDR3 loop spans 15 amino acids. The V gene end was trimmed by 4 bases and the J gene end by 4 bases; junction bases not matched to a gene: 6. Germline values: CDR1 SGHRS, CDR2 YFSETQ. The CDR3 sequence: CASSRTGLDNEKLFF. CDR3 in DNA: TGCGCCAGCAGCCGGACAGGGCTGGATAATGAAAAACTGTTTTTT.

There are a few counts of this clone. The J gene is TRBJ1-1, the V gene TRBV7-9, with D possibly TRBD1 on 6 matching bases. The CDR3 has 15 amino acids. CDR1 is SEHNR, CDR2 FQNEAQ, per germline (reference sequence). Deletions cut 3 bases from V and 1 base from J, with 12 bases between. CDR3: CASSLATGANTEAFF. CDR3 nucleotide sequence: TGTGCCAGCAGCTTGGCGACAGGCGCGAACACTGAAGCTTTCTTT.

This clone was counted a few times. The chain is built from TRBV19 and TRBJ1-2, with D perhaps matching TRBD1 (6 bases). There are 15 residues in the CDR3. V was cut by 1 base and J by 0 bases, with 9 bases left in between. Germline V gene lookup returns CDR1 LNHDA and CDR2 SQIVND (reference sequence). This chain's CDR3 is CASSIGTVANYGYTF. Here the CDR3 DNA reads TGTGCCAGTAGTATAGGGACAGTAGCTAACTATGGCTACACCTTC.

This clone was counted between two and nine times. The chain combines TRBV29-1 with TRBJ2-5; 8 positions agree with TRBD2. The junction had 5 bases not matched to a gene; V was cut back by 3 bases and J by 5 bases. Germline values: CDR1 SQVTM, CDR2 ANQGSEA. The length of the CDR3 is 13 residues. CDR3: CSVDQLAVETQYF. The CDR3 DNA reads as TGCAGCGTTGATCAACTAGCGGTGGAGACCCAGTACTTC.

This clone came up a few times. The rearrangement uses TRBV18 and TRBJ2-2; 9 positions agree with TRBD1. Germline V lookup: CDR1 KGHSH, CDR2 LQKENI. The CDR3 is made up of 15 amino acids. The V segment lost 3 bases and the J segment 3 bases; nucleotides outside the gene matches: 2. The CDR3 here is CASSPGTGHTGELFF. CDR3 in DNA: TGTGCCAGCTCACCCGGGACAGGGCACACCGGGGAGCTGTTTTTT.

The gene calls are TRBV5-1 and TRBJ1-2; the D gene is possibly TRBD1 (5 bases). V shed 4 bases and J shed 7 bases, with 14 bases lying between them. The CDR3 sequence is 13 residues long. From germline, CDR1 is SGHRS and CDR2 YFSETQ. The DNA of the CDR3 is TGCGCCAGCAGCCCTCTGACAGACGGTGGCTACACCTTC. It translates to CASSPLTDGGYTF.

Only a few counts were recorded for this clone. This rearrangement joins TRBV5-1 to TRBJ2-1, with 8 positions matching TRBD1. Losses at the gene ends were 4 bases for V and 0 bases for J; bases not matched to a gene: 6. The CDR3 is 16 residues long. Per germline, CDR1 SGHRS and CDR2 YFSETQ. The CDR3 sequence: CASSLNTGGSYNEQFF. The CDR3 DNA sequence: TGCGCCAGCAGCCTAAACACAGGGGGCTCCTACAATGAGCAGTTCTTC.

The chain couples TRBV9 to TRBJ2-1, with D possibly being TRBD1 (5 bases). Germline CDR1 and CDR2: SGDLS and YYNGEE. V lost 1 base, J lost 4 bases, and 6 bases lay in between. The CDR3 runs to 13 residues. CDR3 coding DNA: TGTGCCAGCAGCGTACAGGGTTACAATGAGCAGTTCTTC. Its translation: CASSVQGYNEQFF.